The entry below gives a single T cell receptor (beta chain) sequence along with its context. Antigen specificity is unknown. Germline V lookup: CDR1 SGDLS, CDR2 YYNGEE. Trimming removed 3 bases from V and 3 bases from J, with 14 bases in between. There are 15 residues in the CDR3. This sample is drawn from a study of T cell responses to AZD1222 COVID-19 vaccine. Profiled with immunoSEQ multiplex PCR; TCRdb holds only in-frame clones, not every one. The sample consists of around 87,000 clones, approximately 90% of them appearing once. Notes on the study in general: Donors were largely white British and mainly female; clonal diversity was possibly underestimated. Among spike-specific TCRs, nearly half reportedly target unmutated variant regions.

Sequences were derived from peripheral blood, sampled on day 0 of AZD1222 vaccination. The receptor was derived from an adult in good health. V usage is TRBV9 and J usage is TRBJ2-3; tentatively, D is TRBD1 (6 bases). CDR3 nucleotide sequence: TGTGCCAGCAGCGAGGCCCAGGGGCGGACAGATACGCAGTATTTT. Translated, it gives CASSEAQGRTDTQYF.